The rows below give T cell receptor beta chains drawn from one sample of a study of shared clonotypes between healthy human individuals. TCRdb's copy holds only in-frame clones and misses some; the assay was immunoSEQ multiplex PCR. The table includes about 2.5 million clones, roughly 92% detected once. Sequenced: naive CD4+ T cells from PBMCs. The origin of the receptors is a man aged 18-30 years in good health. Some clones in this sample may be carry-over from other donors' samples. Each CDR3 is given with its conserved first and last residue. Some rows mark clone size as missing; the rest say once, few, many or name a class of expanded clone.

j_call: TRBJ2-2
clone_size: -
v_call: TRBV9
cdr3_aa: CASSVYRVGELFF

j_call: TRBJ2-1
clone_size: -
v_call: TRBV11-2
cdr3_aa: CASSLGGGSGSSYNEQFF

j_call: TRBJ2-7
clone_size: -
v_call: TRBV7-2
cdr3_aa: CASSSGLGGTYEQYF

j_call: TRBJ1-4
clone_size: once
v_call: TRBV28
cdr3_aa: CASSLNTHSTREKLFF

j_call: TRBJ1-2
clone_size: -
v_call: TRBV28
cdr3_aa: CAGRTGPSYTF

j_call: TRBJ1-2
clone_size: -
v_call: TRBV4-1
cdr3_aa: CASSQHTGDGYTF

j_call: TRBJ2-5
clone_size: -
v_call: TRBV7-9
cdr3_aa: CASSFSGEETQYF

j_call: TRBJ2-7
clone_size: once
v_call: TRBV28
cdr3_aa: CASSSYDLTGSSSYEQYF

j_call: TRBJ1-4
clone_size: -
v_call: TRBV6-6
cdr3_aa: CASSYGATTTNEKLFF

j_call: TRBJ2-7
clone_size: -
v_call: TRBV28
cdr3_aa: CASSPPLAGGPGYEQYF

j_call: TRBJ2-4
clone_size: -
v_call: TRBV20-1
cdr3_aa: CSAIGDVLYF

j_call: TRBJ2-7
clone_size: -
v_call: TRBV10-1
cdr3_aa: CASSLRADDGVSSYEQYF

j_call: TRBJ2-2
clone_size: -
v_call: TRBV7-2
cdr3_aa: CASSLAGTNTGELFF

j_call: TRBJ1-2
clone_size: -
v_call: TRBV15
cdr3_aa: CATSRGMILDYGYTF

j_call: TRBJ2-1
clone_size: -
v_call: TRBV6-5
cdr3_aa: CASSKQGSSYNEQFF

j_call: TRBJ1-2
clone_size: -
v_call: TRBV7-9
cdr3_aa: CASSRTGVLGYTF